Listed here are 10 T cell receptor beta chains from one sample, sequenced in a study of blood T cell repertoires in COVID-19. The protocol was immunoSEQ multiplex PCR, while the TCRdb copy is restricted to in-frame clones and leaves out a portion. The profile covers some 330,000 clones, with roughly 90% appearing a single time and under 4.5% taken by the ten largest. Sequencing was performed on peripheral blood. These TCRs come from a woman in her forties or fifties with active or convalescent COVID-19.

The chain carries TRBV19 and TRBJ2-7, with 9 bases identical to TRBD2. V trimming: 1 base; J trimming: 2 bases; junction bases outside the gene matches: 12. Germline-derived CDR1 and CDR2 are LNHDA and SQIVND (reference sequence). The CDR3 is 18 residues long. The CDR3 loop reads CASSIAFSGGRFPYEQYF. CDR3 bases: TGTGCCAGTAGTATAGCCTTTAGCGGGGGCCGATTTCCCTACGAGCAGTACTTC.

Details on this clone: A read error may account for a junction end that differs from germline. This rearrangement joins TRBV7-7 to TRBJ2-3; 7 nucleotides match TRBD2. Germline assignment: CDR1 SSHAT and CDR2 FNYEAQ (reference sequence). The CDR3 spans 16 residues. CDR3 loop: CASSARSGFSTDTQYF. CDR3 nucleotides: TGTGCTAGCAGTGCCCGTAGCGGGTTTAGCACAGATACGCAGTATTTT.

V gene TRBV4-2 combines with J gene TRBJ1-2; 12 bases align to TRBD1. The germline V gene has CDR1 LGHNA and CDR2 YNFKEQ. The CDR3 is 17 residues long. V was pared by 5 bases and J by 3 bases, with 10 bases of the junction left unmatched. In nucleotides, the CDR3 is TGTGCCAGCAGCGAACCGGGACAGGGGGCGGTAGACTATGGCTACACCTTC. Amino acids: CASSEPGQGAVDYGYTF.

The V and J genes are TRBV7-9 and TRBJ2-1; 8 bases are a match to TRBD1. CDR3 length equals 14 residues. Germline CDR1 reads SEHNR; CDR2 reads FQNEAQ (reference sequence). The junction had 7 bases not matched to a gene; V was cut back by 5 bases and J by 7 bases. The CDR3 spells CASSAGQGWNEQFF. CDR3 bases: TGTGCCAGCAGCGCCGGACAGGGTTGGAATGAGCAGTTCTTC.

V and J are TRBV25-1 and TRBJ1-2; 8 nucleotides match TRBD1. Germline lookup yields CDR1 MGHDK and CDR2 SYGVNS. This CDR3 comprises 16 residues. V was pared by 6 bases and J by 4 bases, with 13 bases of the junction left unmatched. CDR3 protein: CASRGQGNMRGYGYTF. CDR3 DNA sequence: TGTGCCAGCAGAGGACAGGGAAATATGAGGGGCTATGGCTACACCTTC.

V is TRBV7-9 and J is TRBJ2-3; 10 bases line up with TRBD2. The V and J ends lost 4 bases and 6 bases, in that order; junction bases with no gene match: 7. The germline V gene encodes CDR1 SEHNR and CDR2 FQNEAQ (reference sequence). CDR3 length: 15 amino acids. CDR3 sequence: CASSSRSGRSDTQYF. The CDR3 nucleotides are TGTGCCAGCAGCTCGCGTAGCGGGAGGTCTGATACGCAGTATTTT. The variable domain in full, completed from reference TRBV7-9 and TRBJ2-3, reads DTGVSQNPRHKITKRGQNVTFRCDPISEHNRLYWYRQTLGQGPEFLTYFQNEAQLEKSRLLSDRFSAERPKGSFSTLEIQRTEQGDSAMYLCASSSRSGRSDTQYFGPGTRLTVL.

The chain carries TRBV6-5 and TRBJ2-7, with 7 bases that match TRBD1. V trimming: 0 bases; J trimming: 0 bases; junction bases outside the gene matches: 2. Germline assignment: CDR1 MNHEY and CDR2 SVGAGI. The CDR3 has 15 residues. For the CDR3, the DNA is TGTGCCAGCAGTTACTCGAGGGACAGCTCCTACGAGCAGTACTTC. Protein product: CASSYSRDSSYEQYF.

The chain employs TRBV11-2 and TRBJ2-7, with TRBD2 matching over 11 bases. This CDR3 spans 15 amino acids. Germline V gene lookup returns CDR1 SGHAT and CDR2 FQNNGV. With V trimmed by 7 bases and J by 0 bases, 5 bases remained unmatched. CDR3 loop: CASMGLAETSYEQYF. CDR3 sequence (DNA): TGTGCCAGCATGGGACTAGCGGAGACCTCCTACGAGCAGTACTTC.

J is TRBJ1-2 and V is TRBV7-3; 9 bases are a match to TRBD1. The CDR3 length is 14 residues. Germline V gives CDR1 SGHTA, CDR2 FQGTGA. V trimming: 5 bases; J trimming: 5 bases; junction bases outside the gene matches: 6. CDR3 protein: CASSPGTGTYGYTF. Here the CDR3 DNA reads TGTGCCAGCAGCCCCGGGACAGGGACTTATGGCTACACCTTC. The full variable domain, in which reference TRBV7-3 and TRBJ1-2 provide the parts outside the CDR3, is GAGVSQTPSNKVTEKGKYVELRCDPISGHTALYWYRQSLGQGPEFLIYFQGTGAADDSGLPNDRFFAVRPEGSVSTLKIQRTERGDSAVYLCASSPGTGTYGYTFGSGTRLTVV.

The chain uses TRBV3-1 (or the pseudogene TRBV3-2) and TRBJ2-1; possible D gene TRBD2, 6 bases. The CDR3 has 14 residues. Deletions cut 5 bases from V and 10 bases from J, with 18 bases between. Germline CDR1 reads LGHDT; CDR2 reads YNNKEL (reference sequence). CDR3 bases: TGTGCCAGCAGCTCCGGGACTGGATTCGGGGAGCAGTTCTTC. The encoded protein is CASSSGTGFGEQFF.